A single T cell receptor (beta chain) is shown here with its context. The germline gene is not matched at one end of the junction; a read error may be the cause. This record comes from a study of blood T cell repertoires in COVID-19. Study at large: The United States, Italy and Spain supplied acute and convalescent COVID-19 samples. In each case, the material was cDNA or gDNA derived from T cells, B-cell-depleted T cells, or PBMCs.

Per the authors' pipeline: For nucleated cells, counts were estimated from reference gene primer amplification. Method: immunoSEQ multiplex PCR; TCRdb's copy keeps in-frame clones and lacks some. Clone size and V and J calls were adopted from that table, with D and trimming inferred from the DNA. This table has some 220,000 clones, less than 85% appearing once. The origin of this receptor is a woman in her seventies with acute or convalescent COVID-19. Sequencing was performed on peripheral blood.

This chain's CDR3 is CASSESRFLTGSF. As DNA, the CDR3 is TGTGCCAGCAGTGAATCCCGTTTCTTGACAGGCTCCTTC. The rearrangement uses TRBV6-1 and TRBJ1-2, with a weak D call TRBD1 (6 bases). The CDR3 contains 13 residues. Germline V CDR1 and CDR2: MNHNS, SASEGT.